This T cell receptor beta chain comes out of a study of cytomegalovirus exposure and HLA in healthy donors. Study conclusions and caveats: Trimming of TCR beta V- and J-genes showed a link, identified in a later analysis, to a missense DCLRE1C variant. With high specificity and sensitivity, the classifier reportedly diagnosed cytomegalovirus status. Most TCR sequences were seen very rarely across donors, but some public TCRs occurred in many. HLA restriction was apparent for most CMV-associated TCR beta chains in a later analysis.

PCR used 60 Vbeta primers and 13 Jbeta primers. Only in-frame clones appear in the TCRdb table, and some are missing; sequencing was by immunoSEQ multiplex PCR. The table includes more than 150,000 clones, 65% to 85% detected once. Germline assignment: CDR1 SGDLS and CDR2 YYNGEE. The CDR3 totals 17 residues. Trimming pared 4 bases from V and 3 bases from J, leaving 22 bases between. This clone came up once. Its antigen is currently unknown. Sequencing was done on a sample of PBMCs. The V call is TRBV9, the J call TRBJ1-2, with D maybe TRBD1 (5 bases). The TCR comes from a girl aged 10 to 17 in good health and CMV-seropositive. DNA of the CDR3: TGTGCCAGCAGCCCCCAAGGAGCCCGGGGGGGAGACTATGGCTACACCTTC. This gives the protein CASSPQGARGGDYGYTF.